This entry is about one T cell receptor (beta chain). Its antigen is still unknown. Measured with immunoSEQ multiplex PCR; TCRdb has only the in-frame clones, and not every one. The sample has over 25,000 clones, about three quarters seen once. This record belongs to a study of neoadjuvant nivolumab and ipilimumab in lung cancer. The CDR3 loop spans 15 amino acids. The V gene's germline CDR1 is SGHAT and CDR2 FQNNGV. V was shortened by 1 base and J by 7 bases, with 11 bases between the two germline ends. Study-wide findings and caveats: Only two of four nivolumab-treated tumors gained richness and clonality by surgery. TCR richness and clonality were higher in tumors than adjacent uninvolved lung. A small number of samples were TCR sequenced. Pretherapy blood TCR richness correlated positively with resected tumor richness.

The sample here was tumor tissue, taken after neoadjuvant nivolumab, alone or with ipilimumab, at or shortly before surgery. The rearrangement links TRBV11-2 to TRBJ1-6; D gene ambiguous. The sequence was collected from an adult with non-small cell lung cancer. CDR3 residues: CASSLAPGFNSPLHF. CDR3 DNA sequence: TGTGCCAGCAGCTTAGCCCCGGGCTTCAATTCACCCCTCCACTTT.